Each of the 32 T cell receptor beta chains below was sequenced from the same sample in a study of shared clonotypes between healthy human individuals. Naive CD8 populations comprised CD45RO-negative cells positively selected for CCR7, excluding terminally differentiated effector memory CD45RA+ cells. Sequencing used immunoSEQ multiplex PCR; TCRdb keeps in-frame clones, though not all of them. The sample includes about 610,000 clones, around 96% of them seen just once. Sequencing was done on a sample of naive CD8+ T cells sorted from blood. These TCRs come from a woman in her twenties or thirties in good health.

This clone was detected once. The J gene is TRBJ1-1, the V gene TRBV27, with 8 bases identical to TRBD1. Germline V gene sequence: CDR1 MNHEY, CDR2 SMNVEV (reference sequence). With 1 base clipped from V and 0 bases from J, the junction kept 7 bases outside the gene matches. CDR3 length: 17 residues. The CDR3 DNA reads TGTGCCAGCAGTTTATTTCCCGCAGGGGGCCTGAACACTGAAGCTTTCTTT. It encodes CASSLFPAGGLNTEAFF.

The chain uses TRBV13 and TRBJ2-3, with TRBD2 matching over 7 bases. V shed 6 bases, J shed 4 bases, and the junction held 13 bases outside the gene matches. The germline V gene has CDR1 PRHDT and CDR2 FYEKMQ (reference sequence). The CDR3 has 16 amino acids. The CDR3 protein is CASSSVGGSRADTQYF. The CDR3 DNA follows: TGTGCCAGCAGTTCTGTGGGCGGGAGTCGGGCAGATACGCAGTATTTT. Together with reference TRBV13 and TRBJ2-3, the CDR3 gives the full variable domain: AAGVIQSPRHLIKEKRETATLKCYPIPRHDTVYWYQQGPGQDPQFLISFYEKMQSDKGSIPDRFSAQQFSDYHSELNMSSLELGDSALYFCASSSVGGSRADTQYFGPGTRLTVL.

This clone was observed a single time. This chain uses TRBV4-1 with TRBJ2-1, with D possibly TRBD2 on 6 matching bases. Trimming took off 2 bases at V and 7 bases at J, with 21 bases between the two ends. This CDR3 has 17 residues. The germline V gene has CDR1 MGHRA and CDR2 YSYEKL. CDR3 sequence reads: CASSQFWPGLSQNEQFF. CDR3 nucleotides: TGCGCCAGCAGCCAATTTTGGCCGGGACTTAGTCAAAATGAGCAGTTCTTC.

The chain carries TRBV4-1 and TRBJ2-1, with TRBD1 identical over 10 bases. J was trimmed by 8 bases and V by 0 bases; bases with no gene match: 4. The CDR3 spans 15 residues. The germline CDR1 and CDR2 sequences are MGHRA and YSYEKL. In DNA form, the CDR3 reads TGCGCCAGCAGCCAAGATCGTGGGACAGGGGATGAGCAGTTCTTC. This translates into CASSQDRGTGDEQFF.

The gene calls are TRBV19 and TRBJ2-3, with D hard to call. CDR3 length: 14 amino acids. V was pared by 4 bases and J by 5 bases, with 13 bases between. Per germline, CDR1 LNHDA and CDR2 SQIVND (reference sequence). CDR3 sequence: CASSSSWLGDTQYF. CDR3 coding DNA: TGTGCCAGTAGTAGTAGCTGGTTGGGAGATACGCAGTATTTT.

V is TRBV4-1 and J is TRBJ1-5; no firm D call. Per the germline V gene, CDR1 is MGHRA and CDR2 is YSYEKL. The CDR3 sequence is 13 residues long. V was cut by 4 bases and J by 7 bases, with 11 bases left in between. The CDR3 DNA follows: TGCGCCAGCAGCCCATGGGTATCCCAGCCCCAGCATTTT. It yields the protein CASSPWVSQPQHF.

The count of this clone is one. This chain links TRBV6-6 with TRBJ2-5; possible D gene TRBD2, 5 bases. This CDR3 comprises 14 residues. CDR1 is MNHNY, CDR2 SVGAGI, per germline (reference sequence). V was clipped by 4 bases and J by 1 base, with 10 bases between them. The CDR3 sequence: CASSSISAQETQYF. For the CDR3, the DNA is TGTGCCAGCAGTTCAATTAGCGCCCAAGAGACCCAGTACTTC.

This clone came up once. The CDR3 loop is CASSQSPWTQFYEQYF. Written as DNA, the CDR3 is TGTGCCAGCTCACAATCGCCTTGGACCCAATTCTACGAGCAGTACTTC. The chain is built from TRBV18 and TRBJ2-7; no definite D call. The CDR3 spans 16 residues. The germline CDR1 and CDR2 sequences are KGHSH and LQKENI. The ends were cut back, 4 bases at V and 3 bases at J, with 19 bases in the middle.

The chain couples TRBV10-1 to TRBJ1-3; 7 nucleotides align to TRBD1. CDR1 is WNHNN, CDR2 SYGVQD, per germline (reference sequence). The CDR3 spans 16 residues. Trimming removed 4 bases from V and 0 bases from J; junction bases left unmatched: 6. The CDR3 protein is CASSGYRGSSGNTIYF. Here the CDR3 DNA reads TGCGCCAGCAGTGGGTACAGGGGTAGCTCTGGAAACACCATATATTTT.

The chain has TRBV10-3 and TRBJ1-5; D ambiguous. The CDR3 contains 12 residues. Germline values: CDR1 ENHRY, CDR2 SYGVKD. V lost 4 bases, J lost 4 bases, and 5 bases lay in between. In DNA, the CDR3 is TGTGCCATCAGTGTAGGAAATCAGCCCCAGCATTTT. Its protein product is CAISVGNQPQHF.

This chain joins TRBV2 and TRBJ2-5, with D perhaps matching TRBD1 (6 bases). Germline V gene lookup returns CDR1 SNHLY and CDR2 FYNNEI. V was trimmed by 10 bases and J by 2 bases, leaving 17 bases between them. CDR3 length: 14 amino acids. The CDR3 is CATKQGSGQETQYF. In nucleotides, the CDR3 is TGTGCCACCAAACAGGGTTCGGGACAAGAGACCCAGTACTTC.

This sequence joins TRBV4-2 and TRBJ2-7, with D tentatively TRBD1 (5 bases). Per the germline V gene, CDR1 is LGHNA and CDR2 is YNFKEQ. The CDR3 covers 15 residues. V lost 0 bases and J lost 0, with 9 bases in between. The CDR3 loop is CASSQEQASSYEQYF. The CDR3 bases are TGTGCCAGCAGCCAAGAACAGGCAAGCTCCTACGAGCAGTACTTC.

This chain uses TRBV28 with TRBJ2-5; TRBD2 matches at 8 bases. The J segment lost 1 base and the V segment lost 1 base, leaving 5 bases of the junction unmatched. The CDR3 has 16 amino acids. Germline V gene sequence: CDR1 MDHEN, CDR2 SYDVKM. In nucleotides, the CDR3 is TGTGCCAGCAGTTTATCCTCAGCGGGAGTCCAAGAGACCCAGTACTTC. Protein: CASSLSSAGVQETQYF.

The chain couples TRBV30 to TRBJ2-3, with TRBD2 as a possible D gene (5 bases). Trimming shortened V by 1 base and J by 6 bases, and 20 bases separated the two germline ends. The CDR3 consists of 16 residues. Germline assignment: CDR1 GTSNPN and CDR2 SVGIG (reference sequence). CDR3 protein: CAWSGSSGSKADTQYF. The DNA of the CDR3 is TGTGCCTGGAGTGGGTCAAGTGGGAGCAAAGCGGATACGCAGTATTTT.

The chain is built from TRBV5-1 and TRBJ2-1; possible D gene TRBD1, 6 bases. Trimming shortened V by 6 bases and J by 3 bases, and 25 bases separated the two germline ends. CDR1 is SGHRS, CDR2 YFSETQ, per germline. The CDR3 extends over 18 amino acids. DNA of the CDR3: TGCGCCAGCATCCCCCAGGGGTTAACGGGAATTTGCTACAATGAGCAGTTCTTC. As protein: CASIPQGLTGICYNEQFF.

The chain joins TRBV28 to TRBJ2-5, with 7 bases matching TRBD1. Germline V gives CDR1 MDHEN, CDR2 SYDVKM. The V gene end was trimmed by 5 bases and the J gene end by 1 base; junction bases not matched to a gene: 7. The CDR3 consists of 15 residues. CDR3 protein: CASSQGVQSQETQYF. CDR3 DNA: TGTGCCAGCAGTCAGGGGGTACAGTCCCAAGAGACCCAGTACTTC.

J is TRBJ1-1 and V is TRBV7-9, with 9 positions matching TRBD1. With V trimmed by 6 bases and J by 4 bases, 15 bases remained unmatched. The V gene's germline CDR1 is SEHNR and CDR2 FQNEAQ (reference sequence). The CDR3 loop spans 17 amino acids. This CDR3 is CASSSLRTGDPRTEAFF. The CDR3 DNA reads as TGTGCCAGCAGTTCGTTGAGGACAGGGGACCCCCGCACTGAAGCTTTCTTT.

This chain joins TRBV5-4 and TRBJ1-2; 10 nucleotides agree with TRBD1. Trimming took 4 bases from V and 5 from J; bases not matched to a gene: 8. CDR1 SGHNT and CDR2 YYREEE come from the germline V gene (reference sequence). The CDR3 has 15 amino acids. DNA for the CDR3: TGTGCCAGCAGCCTGCCCGGGACAGGGGAATATGGCTACACCTTC. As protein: CASSLPGTGEYGYTF.

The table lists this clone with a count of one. The CDR3 DNA sequence: TGTGCCAGCAACCGGGGAGTCGGGACAGGGATTGGCGAGCAGTACTTC. Protein sequence: CASNRGVGTGIGEQYF. The chain combines TRBV27 with TRBJ2-7, with 9 bases matching TRBD1. V lost 7 bases to trimming and J lost 6 bases; unmatched junction nucleotides: 16. The CDR3 has 16 amino acids. CDR1 and CDR2 (germline): MNHEY, SMNVEV (reference sequence).

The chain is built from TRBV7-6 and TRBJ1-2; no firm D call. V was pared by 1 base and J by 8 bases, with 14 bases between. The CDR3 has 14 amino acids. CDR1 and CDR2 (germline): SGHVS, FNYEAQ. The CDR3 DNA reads TGTGCCAGCAGCTTAGGTACAGCGAGAGAAGGCTACACCTTC. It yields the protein CASSLGTAREGYTF.

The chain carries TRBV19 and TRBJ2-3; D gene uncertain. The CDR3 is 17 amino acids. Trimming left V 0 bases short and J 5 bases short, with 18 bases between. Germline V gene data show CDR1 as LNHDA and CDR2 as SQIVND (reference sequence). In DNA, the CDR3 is TGTGCCAGTAGTATAGACCCCCTACTTGCGGAGAGAGATACGCAGTATTTT. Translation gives CASSIDPLLAERDTQYF.

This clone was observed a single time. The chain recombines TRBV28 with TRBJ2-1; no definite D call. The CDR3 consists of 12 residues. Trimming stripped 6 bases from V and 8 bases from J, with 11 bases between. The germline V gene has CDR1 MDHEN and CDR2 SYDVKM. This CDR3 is CASSPLWDEQFF. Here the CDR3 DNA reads TGTGCCAGCAGCCCCTTGTGGGATGAGCAGTTCTTC.

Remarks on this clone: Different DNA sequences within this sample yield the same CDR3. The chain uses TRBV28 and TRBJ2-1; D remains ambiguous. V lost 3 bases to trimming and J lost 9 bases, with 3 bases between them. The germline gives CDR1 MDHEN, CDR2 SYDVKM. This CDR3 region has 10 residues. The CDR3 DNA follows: TGTGCCAGCAGTTTCACTGAGCAGTTCTTC. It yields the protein CASSFTEQFF. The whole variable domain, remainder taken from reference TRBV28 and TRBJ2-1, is DVKVTQSSRYLVKRTGEKVFLECVQDMDHENMFWYRQDPGLGLRLIYFSYDVKMKEKGDIPEGYSVSREKKERFSLILESASTNQTSMYLCASSFTEQFFGPGTRLTVL.

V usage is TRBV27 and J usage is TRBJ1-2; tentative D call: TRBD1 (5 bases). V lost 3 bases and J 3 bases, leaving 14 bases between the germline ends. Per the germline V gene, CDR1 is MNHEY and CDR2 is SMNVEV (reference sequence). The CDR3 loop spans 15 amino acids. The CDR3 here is CASSFGTNFHYGYTF. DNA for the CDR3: TGTGCCAGCAGTTTTGGGACGAACTTTCACTATGGCTACACCTTC.

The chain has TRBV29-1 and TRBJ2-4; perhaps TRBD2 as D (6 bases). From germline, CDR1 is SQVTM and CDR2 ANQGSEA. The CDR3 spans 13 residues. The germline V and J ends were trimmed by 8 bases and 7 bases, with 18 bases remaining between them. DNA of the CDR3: TGCAGCTATGAGGCGGGGAATGGGAACATTCAGTACTTC. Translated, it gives CSYEAGNGNIQYF.

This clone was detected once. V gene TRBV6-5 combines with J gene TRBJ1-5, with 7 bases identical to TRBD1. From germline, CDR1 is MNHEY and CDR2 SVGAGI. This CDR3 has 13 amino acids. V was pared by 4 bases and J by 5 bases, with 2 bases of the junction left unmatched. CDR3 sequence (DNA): TGTGCCAGCAGTTCCCAGGGGGATCAGCCCCAGCATTTT. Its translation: CASSSQGDQPQHF.

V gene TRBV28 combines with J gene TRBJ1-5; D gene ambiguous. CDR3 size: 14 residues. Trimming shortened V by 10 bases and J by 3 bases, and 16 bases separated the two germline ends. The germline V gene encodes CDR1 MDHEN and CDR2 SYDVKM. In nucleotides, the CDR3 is TGTGCCACCAGAGTGGGCGCCGTCAATCAGCCCCAGCATTTT. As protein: CATRVGAVNQPQHF. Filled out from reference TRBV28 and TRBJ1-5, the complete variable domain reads DVKVTQSSRYLVKRTGEKVFLECVQDMDHENMFWYRQDPGLGLRLIYFSYDVKMKEKGDIPEGYSVSREKKERFSLILESASTNQTSMYLCATRVGAVNQPQHFGDGTRLSIL.

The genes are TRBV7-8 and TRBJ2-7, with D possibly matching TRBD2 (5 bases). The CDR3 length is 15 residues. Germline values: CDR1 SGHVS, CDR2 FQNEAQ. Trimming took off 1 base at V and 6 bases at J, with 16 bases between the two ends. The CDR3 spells CASSLEVGAPLEQYF. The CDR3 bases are TGTGCCAGCAGCTTAGAGGTGGGAGCCCCCCTCGAGCAGTACTTC.

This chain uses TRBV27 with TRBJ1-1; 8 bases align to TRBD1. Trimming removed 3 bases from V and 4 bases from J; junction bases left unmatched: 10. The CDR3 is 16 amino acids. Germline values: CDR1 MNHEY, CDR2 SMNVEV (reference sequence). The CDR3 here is CASSFGTGGAGTEAFF. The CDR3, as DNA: TGTGCCAGCAGTTTCGGGACAGGTGGGGCGGGCACTGAAGCTTTCTTT.

CDR3 sequence: CASSTRGGVYEQYF. Here the CDR3 DNA reads TGTGCCAGCAGTACCCGGGGGGGAGTTTACGAGCAGTACTTC. The V gene is TRBV6-5, the J gene TRBJ2-7; 8 nucleotides agree with TRBD2. Germline loops: CDR1 MNHEY, CDR2 SVGAGI. The V segment lost 5 bases and the J segment 4 bases; nucleotides outside the gene matches: 7. The CDR3 totals 14 residues.

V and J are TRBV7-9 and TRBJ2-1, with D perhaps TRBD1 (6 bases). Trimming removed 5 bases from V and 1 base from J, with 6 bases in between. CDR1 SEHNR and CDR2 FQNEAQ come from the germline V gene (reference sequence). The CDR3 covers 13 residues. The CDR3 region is CASSTGSYNEQFF. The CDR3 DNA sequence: TGTGCCAGCAGCACAGGGTCCTACAATGAGCAGTTCTTC.

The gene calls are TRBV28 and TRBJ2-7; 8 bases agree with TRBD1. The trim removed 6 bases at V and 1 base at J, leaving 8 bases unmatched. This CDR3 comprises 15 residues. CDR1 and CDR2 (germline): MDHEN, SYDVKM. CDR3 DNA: TGTGCCAGCAGCTCCGGACAGGGTGAATCCTACGAGCAGTACTTC. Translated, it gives CASSSGQGESYEQYF.